This TCR beta chain emerged from a study of identical twins' blood T cells. TCRdb used MiXCR to reprocess the 5' RACE reads, holding one entry per CDR3 protein. The repertoire includes around 380,000 distinct CDR3 sequences, over 25% of them detected once, and around 5.6% sits in the top ten. The CDR3 is 13 residues long. Germline V lookup: CDR1 LNHDA, CDR2 SQIVND (reference sequence). Trimming removed 7 bases at V and 5 bases at J, with 14 bases between. What was sequenced was PBMCs. This clonotype was sampled from a woman between 18 and 55 years old in good health. The rearrangement uses TRBV19 and TRBJ1-1; unclear D gene. In DNA form, the CDR3 reads TGTGCCAGTACCCCCACGGGTGGGACTGAAGCTTTCTTT. Translating it yields CASTPTGGTEAFF.